This TCR beta chain was obtained from a study of cytomegalovirus exposure and HLA in healthy donors. The study ran its PCR with 60 Vbeta and 13 Jbeta primers. Measured with immunoSEQ multiplex PCR; TCRdb has only the in-frame clones, and not every one. This table has about 110,000 clones, 65% to 85% appearing once. Unrecorded immune exposures were likely, despite nominal health at sampling. Note on this clone: The antigen is unknown. The same CDR3 is also encoded by other DNA sequences in this sample.

There are 14 residues in the CDR3. The ends were cut back, 1 base at V and 1 base at J, with 7 bases in the middle. CDR1 and CDR2 from the germline V gene are LGHNA and YSLEER. Overall study findings and caveats: Presence/absence analyses assumed roughly uniform sequencing depth across donors. Sequencing probably produced one cluster of sequence variants that were highly shared.

The source material was PBMCs. This chain joins TRBV4-3 and TRBJ1-1; D gene ambiguous. The receptor comes from a male donor in good health and CMV-seropositive. CDR3: CASSQGHRNTEAFF. The CDR3 nucleotides are TGCGCCAGCAGCCAAGGCCACAGGAACACTGAAGCTTTCTTT.